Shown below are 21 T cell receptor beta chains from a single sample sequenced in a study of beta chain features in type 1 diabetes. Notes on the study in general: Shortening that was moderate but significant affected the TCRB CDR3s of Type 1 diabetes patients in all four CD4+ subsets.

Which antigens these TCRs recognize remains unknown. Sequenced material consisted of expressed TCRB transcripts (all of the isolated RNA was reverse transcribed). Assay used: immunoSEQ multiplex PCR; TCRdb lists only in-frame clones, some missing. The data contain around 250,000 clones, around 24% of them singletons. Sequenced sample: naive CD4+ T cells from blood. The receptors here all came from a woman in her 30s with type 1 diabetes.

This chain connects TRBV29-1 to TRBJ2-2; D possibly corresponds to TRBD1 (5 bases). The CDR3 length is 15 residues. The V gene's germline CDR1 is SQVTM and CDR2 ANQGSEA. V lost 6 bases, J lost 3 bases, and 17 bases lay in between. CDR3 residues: CSVARAGAYTGELFF. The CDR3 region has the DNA TGCAGCGTAGCCCGAGCTGGGGCTTACACCGGGGAGCTGTTTTTT.

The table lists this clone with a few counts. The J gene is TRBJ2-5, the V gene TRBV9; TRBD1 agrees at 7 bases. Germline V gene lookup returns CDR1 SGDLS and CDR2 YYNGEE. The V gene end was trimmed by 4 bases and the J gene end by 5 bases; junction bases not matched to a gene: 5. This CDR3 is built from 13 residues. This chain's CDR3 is CASSQTGPETQYF. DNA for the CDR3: TGTGCCAGCAGCCAGACAGGGCCGGAGACCCAGTACTTC.

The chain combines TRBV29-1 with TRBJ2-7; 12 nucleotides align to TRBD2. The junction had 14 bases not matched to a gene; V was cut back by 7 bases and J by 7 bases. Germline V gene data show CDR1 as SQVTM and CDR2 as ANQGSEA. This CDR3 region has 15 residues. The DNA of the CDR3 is TGCAGCGCCGGACTAGCGGGAAACAAGTGGGGTGAGCAGTACTTC. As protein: CSAGLAGNKWGEQYF.

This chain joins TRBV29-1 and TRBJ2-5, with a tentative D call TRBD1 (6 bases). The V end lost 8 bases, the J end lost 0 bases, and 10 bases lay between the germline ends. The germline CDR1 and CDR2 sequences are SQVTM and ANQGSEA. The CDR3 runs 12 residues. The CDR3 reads CSHGQYQETQYF. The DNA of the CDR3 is TGCAGCCACGGACAGTACCAAGAGACCCAGTACTTC.

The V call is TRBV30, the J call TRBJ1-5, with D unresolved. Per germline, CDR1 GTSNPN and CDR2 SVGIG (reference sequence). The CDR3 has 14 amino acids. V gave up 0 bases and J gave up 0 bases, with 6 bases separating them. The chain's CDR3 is CAWSVSISNQPQHF. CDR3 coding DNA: TGTGCCTGGAGTGTATCTATTAGCAATCAGCCCCAGCATTTT.

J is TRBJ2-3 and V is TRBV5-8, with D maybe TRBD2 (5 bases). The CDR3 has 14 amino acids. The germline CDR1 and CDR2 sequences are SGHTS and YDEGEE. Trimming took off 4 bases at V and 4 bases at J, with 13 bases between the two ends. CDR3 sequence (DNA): TGTGCCAGCAGCCCCGGCAGCGGAGCAGATACGCAGTATTTT. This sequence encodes CASSPGSGADTQYF.

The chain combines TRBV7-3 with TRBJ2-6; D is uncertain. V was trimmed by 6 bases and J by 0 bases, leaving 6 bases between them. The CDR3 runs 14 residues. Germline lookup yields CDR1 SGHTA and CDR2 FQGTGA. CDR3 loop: CASSESSGANVLTF. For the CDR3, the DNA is TGTGCCAGCAGTGAGAGCTCTGGGGCCAACGTCCTGACTTTC.

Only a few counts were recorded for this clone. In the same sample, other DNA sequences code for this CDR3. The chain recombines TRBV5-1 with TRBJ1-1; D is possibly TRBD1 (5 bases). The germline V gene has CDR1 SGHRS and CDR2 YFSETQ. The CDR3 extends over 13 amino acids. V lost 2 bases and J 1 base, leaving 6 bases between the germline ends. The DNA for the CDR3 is TGCGCCAGCAGCTTAGGGGCGAACACTGAAGCTTTCTTT. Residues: CASSLGANTEAFF.

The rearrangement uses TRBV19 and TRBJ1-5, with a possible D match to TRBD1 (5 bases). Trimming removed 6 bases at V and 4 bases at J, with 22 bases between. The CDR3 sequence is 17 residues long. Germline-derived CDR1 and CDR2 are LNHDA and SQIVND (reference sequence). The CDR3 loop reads CASSQSGPGGPNQPQHF. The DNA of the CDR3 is TGTGCCAGTAGCCAGTCGGGCCCCGGGGGTCCAAATCAGCCCCAGCATTTT.

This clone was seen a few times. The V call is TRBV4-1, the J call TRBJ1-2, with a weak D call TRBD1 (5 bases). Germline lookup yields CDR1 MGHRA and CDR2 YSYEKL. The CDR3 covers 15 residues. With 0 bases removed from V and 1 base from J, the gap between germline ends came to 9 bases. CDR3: CASSQDRAFNYGYTF. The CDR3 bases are TGCGCCAGCAGCCAAGACAGGGCCTTTAACTATGGCTACACCTTC.

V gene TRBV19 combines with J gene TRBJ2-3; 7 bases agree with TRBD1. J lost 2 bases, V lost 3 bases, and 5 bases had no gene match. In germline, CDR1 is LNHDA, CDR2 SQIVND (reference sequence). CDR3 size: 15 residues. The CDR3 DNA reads TGTGCCAGTAGTATGGTACAGGGGACCACAGATACGCAGTATTTT. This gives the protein CASSMVQGTTDTQYF.

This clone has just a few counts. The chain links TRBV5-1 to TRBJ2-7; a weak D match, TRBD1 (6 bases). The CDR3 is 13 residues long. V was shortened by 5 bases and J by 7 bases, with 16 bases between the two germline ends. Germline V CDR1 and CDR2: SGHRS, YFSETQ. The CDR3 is CASRTGFRREQYF. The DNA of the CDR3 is TGCGCCAGCAGAACAGGGTTCCGGCGGGAGCAGTACTTC.

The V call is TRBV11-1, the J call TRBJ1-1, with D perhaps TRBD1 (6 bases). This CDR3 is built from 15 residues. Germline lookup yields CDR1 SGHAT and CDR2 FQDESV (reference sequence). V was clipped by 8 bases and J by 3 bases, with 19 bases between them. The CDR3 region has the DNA TGTGCCAGCTCCCTAGCAGGGGTGAGAGACACTGAAGCTTTCTTT. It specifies CASSLAGVRDTEAFF.

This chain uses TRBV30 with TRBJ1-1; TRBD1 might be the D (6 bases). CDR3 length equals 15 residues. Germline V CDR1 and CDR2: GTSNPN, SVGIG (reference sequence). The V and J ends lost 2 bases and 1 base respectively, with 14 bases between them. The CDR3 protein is CAWSTGPTENTEAFF. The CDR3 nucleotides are TGTGCCTGGAGTACAGGGCCTACTGAGAACACTGAAGCTTTCTTT.

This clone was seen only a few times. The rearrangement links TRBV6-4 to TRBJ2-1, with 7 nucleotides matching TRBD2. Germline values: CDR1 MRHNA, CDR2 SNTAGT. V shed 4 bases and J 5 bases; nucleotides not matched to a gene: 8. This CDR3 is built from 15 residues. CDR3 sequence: CASSVAGELHNEQFF. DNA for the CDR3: TGTGCCAGCAGTGTGGCGGGAGAGCTCCACAATGAGCAGTTCTTC.

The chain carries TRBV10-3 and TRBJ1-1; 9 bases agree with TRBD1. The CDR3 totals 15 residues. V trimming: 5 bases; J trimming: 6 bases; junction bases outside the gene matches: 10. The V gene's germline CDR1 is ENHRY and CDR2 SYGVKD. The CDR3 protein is CAISQGQGHGAEAFF. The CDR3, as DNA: TGTGCCATCAGTCAGGGACAGGGTCACGGGGCTGAAGCTTTCTTT.

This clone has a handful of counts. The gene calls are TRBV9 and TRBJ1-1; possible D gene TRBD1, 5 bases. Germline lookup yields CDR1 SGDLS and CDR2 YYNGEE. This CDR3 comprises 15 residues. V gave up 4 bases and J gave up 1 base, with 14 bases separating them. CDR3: CASSPPWGANTEAFF. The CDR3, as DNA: TGTGCCAGCAGCCCCCCATGGGGCGCGAACACTGAAGCTTTCTTT.

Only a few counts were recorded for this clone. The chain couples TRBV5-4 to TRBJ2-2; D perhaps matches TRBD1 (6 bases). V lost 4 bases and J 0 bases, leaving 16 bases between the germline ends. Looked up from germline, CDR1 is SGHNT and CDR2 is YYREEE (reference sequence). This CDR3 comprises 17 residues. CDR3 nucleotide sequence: TGTGCCAGCAGCCCCACTCGGGGACATACGAACACCGGGGAGCTGTTTTTT. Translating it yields CASSPTRGHTNTGELFF.

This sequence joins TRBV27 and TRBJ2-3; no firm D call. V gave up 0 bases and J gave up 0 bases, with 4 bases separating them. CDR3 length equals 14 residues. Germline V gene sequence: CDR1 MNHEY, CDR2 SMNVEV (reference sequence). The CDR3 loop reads CASSLSVSTDTQYF. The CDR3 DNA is TGTGCCAGCAGTTTATCCGTTAGCACAGATACGCAGTATTTT.

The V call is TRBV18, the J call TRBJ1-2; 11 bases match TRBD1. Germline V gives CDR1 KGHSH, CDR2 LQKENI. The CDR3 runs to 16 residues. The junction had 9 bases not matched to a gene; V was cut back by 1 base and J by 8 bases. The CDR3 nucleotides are TGTGCCAGCTCACCACAGAAGGACAGGGGGCTCGGCGGCTACACCTTC. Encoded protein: CASSPQKDRGLGGYTF.

CDR3 sequence reads: CASSSGVQAFF. The CDR3 DNA follows: TGCGCCAGCAGTTCCGGGGTTCAAGCTTTCTTT. This chain joins TRBV23-1 and TRBJ1-1; D gene ambiguous. TRBV23-1 is annotated as an ORF whose role is uncertain. The V end lost 5 bases, the J end lost 9 bases, and 10 bases lay between the germline ends. This CDR3 contains 11 residues.